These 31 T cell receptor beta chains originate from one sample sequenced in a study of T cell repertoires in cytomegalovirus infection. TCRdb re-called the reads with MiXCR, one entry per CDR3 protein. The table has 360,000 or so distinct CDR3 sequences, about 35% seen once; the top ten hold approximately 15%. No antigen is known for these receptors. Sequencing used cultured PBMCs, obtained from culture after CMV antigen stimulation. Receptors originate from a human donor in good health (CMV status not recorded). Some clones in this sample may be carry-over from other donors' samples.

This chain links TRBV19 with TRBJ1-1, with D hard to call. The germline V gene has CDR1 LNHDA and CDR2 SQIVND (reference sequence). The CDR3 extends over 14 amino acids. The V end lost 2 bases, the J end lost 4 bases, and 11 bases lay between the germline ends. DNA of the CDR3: TGTGCCAGTAGTATAAGATCCGCGGCCACTGAAGCTTTCTTT. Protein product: CASSIRSAATEAFF.

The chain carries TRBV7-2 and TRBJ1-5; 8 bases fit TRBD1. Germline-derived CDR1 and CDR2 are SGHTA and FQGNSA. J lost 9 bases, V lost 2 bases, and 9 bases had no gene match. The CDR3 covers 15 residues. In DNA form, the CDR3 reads TGTGCCAGCAGCTTATCGGACAGGGTCCTTGGGCCCCAGCATTTT. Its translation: CASSLSDRVLGPQHF.

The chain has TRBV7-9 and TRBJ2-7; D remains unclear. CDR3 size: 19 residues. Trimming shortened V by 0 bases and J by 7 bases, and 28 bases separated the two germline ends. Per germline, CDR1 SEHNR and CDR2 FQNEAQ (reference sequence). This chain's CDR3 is CASSLAGVESSPLMREQYF. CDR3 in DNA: TGTGCCAGCAGCTTAGCGGGTGTCGAGAGCAGCCCGTTAATGAGGGAGCAGTACTTC.

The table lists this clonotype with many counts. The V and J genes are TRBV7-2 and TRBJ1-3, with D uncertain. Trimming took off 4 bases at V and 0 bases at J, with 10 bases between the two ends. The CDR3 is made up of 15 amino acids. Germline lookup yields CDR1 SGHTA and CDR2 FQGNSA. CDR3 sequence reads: CASSYDASSGNTIYF. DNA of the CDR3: TGTGCCAGCAGCTACGACGCGAGCTCTGGAAACACCATATATTTT.

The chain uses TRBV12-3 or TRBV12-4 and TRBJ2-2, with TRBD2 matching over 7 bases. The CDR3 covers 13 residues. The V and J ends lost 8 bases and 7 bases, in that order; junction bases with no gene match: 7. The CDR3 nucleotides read TGTGCCAGCGGACTAGTTTTTGGCGGGGAGCTGTTTTTT. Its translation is CASGLVFGGELFF.

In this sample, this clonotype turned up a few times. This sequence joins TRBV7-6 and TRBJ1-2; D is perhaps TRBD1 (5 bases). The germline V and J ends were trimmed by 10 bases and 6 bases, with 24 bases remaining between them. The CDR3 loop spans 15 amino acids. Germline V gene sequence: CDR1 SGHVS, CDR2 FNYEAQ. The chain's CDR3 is CATFGAEKFRDGYTF. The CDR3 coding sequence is TGTGCCACCTTTGGGGCAGAGAAGTTTCGGGATGGCTACACCTTC.

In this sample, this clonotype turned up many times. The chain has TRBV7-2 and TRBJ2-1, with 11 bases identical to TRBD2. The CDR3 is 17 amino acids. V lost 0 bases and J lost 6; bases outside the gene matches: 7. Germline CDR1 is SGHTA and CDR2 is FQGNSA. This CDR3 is CASSLARLAGGFNEQFF. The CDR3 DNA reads TGTGCCAGCAGCTTAGCGAGGCTAGCGGGAGGTTTCAATGAGCAGTTCTTC.

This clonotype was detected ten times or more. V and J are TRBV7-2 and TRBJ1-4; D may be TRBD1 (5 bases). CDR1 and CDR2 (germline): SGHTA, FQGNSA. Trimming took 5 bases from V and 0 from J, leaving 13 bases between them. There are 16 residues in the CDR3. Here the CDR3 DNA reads TGTGCCAGCAGCCCAGGACAAGTTGCAACTAATGAAAAACTGTTTTTT. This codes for CASSPGQVATNEKLFF. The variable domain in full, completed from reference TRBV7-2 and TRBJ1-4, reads GAGVSQSPSNKVTEKGKDVELRCDPISGHTALYWYRQSLGQGLEFLIYFQGNSAPDKSGLPSDRFSAERTGGSVSTLTIQRTQQEDSAVYLCASSPGQVATNEKLFFGSGTQLSVL.

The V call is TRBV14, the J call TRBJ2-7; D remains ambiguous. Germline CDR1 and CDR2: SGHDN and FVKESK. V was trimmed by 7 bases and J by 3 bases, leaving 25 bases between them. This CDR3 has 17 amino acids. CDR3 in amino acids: CASTKTICPERNYEQYV. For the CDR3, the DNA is TGTGCCAGCACCAAAACGATATGTCCTGAAAGAAACTACGAGCAGTACGTC.

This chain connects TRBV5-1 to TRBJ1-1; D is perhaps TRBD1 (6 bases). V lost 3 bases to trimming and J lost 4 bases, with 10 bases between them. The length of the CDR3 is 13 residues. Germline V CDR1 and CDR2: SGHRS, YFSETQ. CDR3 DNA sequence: TGCGCCAGCAGCTCGGGGGCCCCCACTGAAGCTTTCTTT. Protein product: CASSSGAPTEAFF.

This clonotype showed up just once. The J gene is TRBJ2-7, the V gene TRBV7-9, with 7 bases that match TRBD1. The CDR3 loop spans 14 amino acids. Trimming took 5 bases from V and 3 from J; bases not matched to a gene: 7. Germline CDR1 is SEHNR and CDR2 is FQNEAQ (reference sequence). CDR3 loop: CASSRTGDSYEQYF. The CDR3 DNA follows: TGTGCCAGCAGCCGGACAGGAGATAGCTACGAGCAGTACTTC.

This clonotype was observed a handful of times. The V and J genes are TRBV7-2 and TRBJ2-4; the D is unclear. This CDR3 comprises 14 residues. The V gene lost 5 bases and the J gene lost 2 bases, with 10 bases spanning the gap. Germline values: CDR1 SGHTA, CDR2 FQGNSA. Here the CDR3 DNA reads TGTGCCAGCAGCCCTGGACGGTCCAAAAACATTCAGTACTTC. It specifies CASSPGRSKNIQYF. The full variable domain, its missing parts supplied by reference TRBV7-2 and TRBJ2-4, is GAGVSQSPSNKVTEKGKDVELRCDPISGHTALYWYRQSLGQGLEFLIYFQGNSAPDKSGLPSDRFSAERTGGSVSTLTIQRTQQEDSAVYLCASSPGRSKNIQYFGAGTRLSVL.

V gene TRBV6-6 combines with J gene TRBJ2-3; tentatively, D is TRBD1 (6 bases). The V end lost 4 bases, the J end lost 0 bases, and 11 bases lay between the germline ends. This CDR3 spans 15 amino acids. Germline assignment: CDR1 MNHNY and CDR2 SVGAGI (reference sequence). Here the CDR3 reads CASSWSRGSTDTQYF. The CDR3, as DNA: TGTGCCAGCAGTTGGAGCAGGGGCAGCACAGATACGCAGTATTTT.

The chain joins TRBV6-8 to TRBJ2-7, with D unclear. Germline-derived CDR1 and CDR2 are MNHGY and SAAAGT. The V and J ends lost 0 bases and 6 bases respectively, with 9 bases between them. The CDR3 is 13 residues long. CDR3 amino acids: CASSYSRLREQYF. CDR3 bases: TGTGCCAGCAGTTACTCGCGGCTCCGCGAGCAGTACTTC.

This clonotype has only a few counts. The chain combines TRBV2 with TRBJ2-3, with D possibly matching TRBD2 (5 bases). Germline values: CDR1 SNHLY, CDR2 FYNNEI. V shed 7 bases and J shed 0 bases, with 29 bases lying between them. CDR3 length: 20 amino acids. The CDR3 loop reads CASIHSERARALSSTDTQYF. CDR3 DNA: TGTGCCAGCATCCATAGCGAGAGAGCCAGAGCCCTCTCTAGCACAGATACGCAGTATTTT. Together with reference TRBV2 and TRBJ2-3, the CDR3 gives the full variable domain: EPEVTQTPSHQVTQMGQEVILRCVPISNHLYFYWYRQILGQKVEFLVSFYNNEISEKSEIFDDQFSVERPDGSNFTLKIRSTKLEDSAMYFCASIHSERARALSSTDTQYFGPGTRLTVL.

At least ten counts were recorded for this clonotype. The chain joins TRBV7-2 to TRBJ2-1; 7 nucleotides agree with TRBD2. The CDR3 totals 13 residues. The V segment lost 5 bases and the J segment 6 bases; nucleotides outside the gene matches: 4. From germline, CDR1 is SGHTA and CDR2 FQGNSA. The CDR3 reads CASSPRTSNEQFF. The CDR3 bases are TGTGCCAGCAGCCCCCGGACTAGCAATGAGCAGTTCTTC.

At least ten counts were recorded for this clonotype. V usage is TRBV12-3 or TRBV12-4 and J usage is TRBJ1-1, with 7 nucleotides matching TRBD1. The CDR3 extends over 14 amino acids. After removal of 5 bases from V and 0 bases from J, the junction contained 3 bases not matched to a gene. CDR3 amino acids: CASSQQGMNTEAFF. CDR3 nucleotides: TGTGCCAGCAGTCAACAGGGGATGAACACTGAAGCTTTCTTT.

The CDR3 DNA sequence: TGTGCCAGCAGAAATCCGGGAGCAAATAATTCACCCCTCCACTTT. This sequence encodes CASRNPGANNSPLHF. The V gene is TRBV6-1, the J gene TRBJ1-6; no clear D. The CDR3 totals 15 residues. Germline CDR1 MNHNS, CDR2 SASEGT. The V and J ends lost 6 bases and 5 bases respectively, with 14 bases between them.

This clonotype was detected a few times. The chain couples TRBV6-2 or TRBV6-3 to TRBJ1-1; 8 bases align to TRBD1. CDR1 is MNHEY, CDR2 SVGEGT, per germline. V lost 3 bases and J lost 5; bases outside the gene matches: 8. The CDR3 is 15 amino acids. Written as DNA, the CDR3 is TGTGCCAGCAGTTATACAGGGGGTATGGTGACTGAAGCTTTCTTT. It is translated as CASSYTGGMVTEAFF.

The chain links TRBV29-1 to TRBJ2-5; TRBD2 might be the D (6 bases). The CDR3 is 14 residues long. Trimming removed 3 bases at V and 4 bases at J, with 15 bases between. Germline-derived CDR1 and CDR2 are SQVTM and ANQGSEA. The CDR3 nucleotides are TGCAGCGTTGACTTTGCGGGAATCGGAGAGACCCAGTACTTC. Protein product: CSVDFAGIGETQYF. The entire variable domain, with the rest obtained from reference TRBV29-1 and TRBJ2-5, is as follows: SAVISQKPSRDICQRGTSLTIQCQVDSQVTMMFWYRQQPGQSLTLIATANQGSEATYESGFVIDKFPISRPNLTFSTLTVSNMSPEDSSIYLCSVDFAGIGETQYFGPGTRLLVL.

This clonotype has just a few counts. The CDR3 region has the DNA TGTGCCAGCAGCCGAGAAAATCCCGGGACACTTTTCGACAATGAGCAGTTCTTC. Translated: CASSRENPGTLFDNEQFF. The J gene is TRBJ2-1, the V gene TRBV27, with D perhaps TRBD1 (6 bases). V was clipped by 6 bases and J by 5 bases, with 26 bases between them. Germline CDR1 reads MNHEY; CDR2 reads SMNVEV (reference sequence). CDR3 length: 18 residues.

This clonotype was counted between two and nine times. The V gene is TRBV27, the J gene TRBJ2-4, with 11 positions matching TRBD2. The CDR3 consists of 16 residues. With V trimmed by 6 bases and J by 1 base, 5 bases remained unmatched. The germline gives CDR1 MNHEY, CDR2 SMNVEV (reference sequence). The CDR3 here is CASRTSGSDAKNIQYF. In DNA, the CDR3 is TGTGCCAGCAGAACTAGCGGGAGTGATGCCAAAAACATTCAGTACTTC.

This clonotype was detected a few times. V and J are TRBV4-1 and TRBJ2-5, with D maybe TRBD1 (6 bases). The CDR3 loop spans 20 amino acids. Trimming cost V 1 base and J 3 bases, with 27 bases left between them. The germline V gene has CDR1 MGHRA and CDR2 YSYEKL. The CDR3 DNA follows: TGCGCCAGCAGCCAAGGCACTAAGAGAAGTCAGGTCCAGGGGAAAGAGACCCAGTACTTC. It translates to CASSQGTKRSQVQGKETQYF.

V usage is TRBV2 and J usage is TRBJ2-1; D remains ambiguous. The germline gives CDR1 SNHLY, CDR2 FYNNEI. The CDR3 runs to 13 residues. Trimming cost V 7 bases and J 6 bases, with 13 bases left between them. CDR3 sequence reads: CASTAQPGNEQFF. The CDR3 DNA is TGTGCCAGCACTGCACAGCCTGGCAATGAGCAGTTCTTC.

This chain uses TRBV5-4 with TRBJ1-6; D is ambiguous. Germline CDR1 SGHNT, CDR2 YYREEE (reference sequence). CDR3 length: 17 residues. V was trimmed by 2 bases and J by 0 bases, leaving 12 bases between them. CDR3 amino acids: CASSFRTQLSYNSPLHF. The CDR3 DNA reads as TGTGCCAGCAGCTTCCGGACCCAGCTCTCCTATAATTCACCCCTCCACTTT.

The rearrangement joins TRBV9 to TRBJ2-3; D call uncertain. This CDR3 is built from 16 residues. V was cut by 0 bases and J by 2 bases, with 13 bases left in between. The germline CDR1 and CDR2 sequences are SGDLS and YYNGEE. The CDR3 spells CASSVEAHGYTDTQYF. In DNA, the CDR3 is TGTGCCAGCAGCGTAGAGGCCCACGGCTACACAGATACGCAGTATTTT.

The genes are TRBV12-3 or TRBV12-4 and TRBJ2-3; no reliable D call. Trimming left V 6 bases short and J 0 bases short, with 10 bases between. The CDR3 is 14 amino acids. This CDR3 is CASSRSISTDTQYF. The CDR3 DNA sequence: TGTGCCAGCAGCCGAAGTATTAGCACAGATACGCAGTATTTT.

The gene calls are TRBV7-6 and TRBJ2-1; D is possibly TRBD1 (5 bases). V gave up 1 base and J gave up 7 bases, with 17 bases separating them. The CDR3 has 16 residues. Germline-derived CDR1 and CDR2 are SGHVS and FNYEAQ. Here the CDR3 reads CASSLGSPGWGNEQFF. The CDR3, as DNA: TGTGCCAGCAGCTTAGGGAGCCCAGGGTGGGGAAATGAGCAGTTCTTC. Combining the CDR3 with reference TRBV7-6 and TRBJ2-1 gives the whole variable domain GAGVSQSPRYKVTKRGQDVALRCDPISGHVSLYWYRQALGQGPEFLTYFNYEAQQDKSGLPNDRFSAERPEGSISTLTIQRTEQRDSAMYRCASSLGSPGWGNEQFFGPGTRLTVL.

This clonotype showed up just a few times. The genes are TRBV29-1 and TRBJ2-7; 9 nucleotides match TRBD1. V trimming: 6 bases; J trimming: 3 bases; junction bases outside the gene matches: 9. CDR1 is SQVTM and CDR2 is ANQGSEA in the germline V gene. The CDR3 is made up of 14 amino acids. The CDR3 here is CSVETGGHGYEQYF. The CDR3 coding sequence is TGCAGCGTGGAGACAGGGGGTCATGGCTACGAGCAGTACTTC.

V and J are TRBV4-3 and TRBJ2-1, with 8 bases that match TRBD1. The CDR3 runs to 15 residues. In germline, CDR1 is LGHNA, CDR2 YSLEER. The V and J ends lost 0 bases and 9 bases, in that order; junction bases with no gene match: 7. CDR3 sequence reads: CASSQELTGGREQFF. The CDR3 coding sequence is TGCGCCAGCAGCCAAGAGTTAACAGGGGGTCGTGAGCAGTTCTTC.

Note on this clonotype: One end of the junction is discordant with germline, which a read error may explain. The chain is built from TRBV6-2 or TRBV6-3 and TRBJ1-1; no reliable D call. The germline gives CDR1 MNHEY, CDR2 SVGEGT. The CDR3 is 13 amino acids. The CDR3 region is CASGYGVNTEAFF. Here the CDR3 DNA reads TGTGCCAGCGGTTACGGCGTGAACACTGAAGCTTTCTTT.